The sequence of this T cell receptor beta chain was determined in a study of blood T cell repertoires in COVID-19. Generated by immunoSEQ multiplex PCR, the TCRdb table keeps only in-frame clones and is missing some. This sample has approximately 46,000 clones, with around 88% found just once. Germline CDR1 and CDR2: MNHEY and SVGAGI. V was shortened by 10 bases and J by 4 bases, with 16 bases between the two germline ends. This CDR3 comprises 13 residues. This rearrangement joins TRBV6-5 to TRBJ1-1, with D uncertain. Material: peripheral blood. This receptor was taken from a human donor in a cohort sampled during active COVID-19. The CDR3 here is CATLRRVGTEAFF. CDR3 nucleotides: TGTGCCACCCTAAGGAGGGTGGGCACTGAAGCTTTCTTT.